A selection of T cell receptor beta chains follows, all from one sample in a study of T cell responses to AZD1222 COVID-19 vaccine. TCRdb's copy holds only in-frame clones and misses some; the assay was immunoSEQ multiplex PCR. Among fewer than 200,000 clones listed, roughly 92% were seen once. The input for sequencing was peripheral blood, taken on day 0 of AZD1222 vaccination. The receptor source for this set is an adult in good health. The CDR3 runs from the conserved cysteine through the conserved F or W. The D gene is left open where the match is weak. Clone size is shown for a subset of rows, as once, few, many or a class of expanded clone.

clone size: .; V gene: TRBV10-3; J gene: TRBJ1-2; D gene: .; CDR3 protein: CAISERSGLLGYYGYTF; CDR3 DNA: TGTGCCATCAGTGAGAGATCGGGACTGCTGGGGTACTATGGCTACACCTTC
clone size: .; V gene: TRBV9; J gene: TRBJ1-1; D gene: TRBD1; CDR3 protein: CASSPQTGGVTEAFF; CDR3 DNA: TGTGCCAGCAGCCCCCAGACAGGGGGGGTAACTGAAGCTTTCTTT
clone size: .; V gene: TRBV4-1; J gene: TRBJ2-5; D gene: TRBD2; CDR3 protein: CASSQDEAAGVRETQYF; CDR3 DNA: TGCGCCAGCAGCCAAGATGAGGCAGCGGGAGTGAGGGAGACCCAGTACTTC
clone size: .; V gene: TRBV20-1; J gene: TRBJ2-7; D gene: .; CDR3 protein: CSASGRSAGSYEQYF; CDR3 DNA: TGCAGTGCTAGTGGCAGGTCGGCGGGCTCCTACGAGCAGTACTTC
clone size: .; V gene: TRBV5-4; J gene: TRBJ2-1; D gene: TRBD2; CDR3 protein: CASSLLGLGAYNEQFF; CDR3 DNA: TGTGCCAGCAGTTTATTAGGACTAGGCGCGTACAATGAGCAGTTCTTC
clone size: .; V gene: TRBV7-7; J gene: TRBJ2-7; D gene: .; CDR3 protein: CASSLGRICSTYEQYF; CDR3 DNA: TGTGCTAGCAGCTTAGGAAGAATCTGCAGTACCTACGAGCAGTACTTC
clone size: .; V gene: TRBV27; J gene: TRBJ2-7; D gene: .; CDR3 protein: CASSLAEAYEQYF; CDR3 DNA: TGTGCCAGCAGTTTAGCAGAAGCCTACGAGCAGTACTTC
clone size: .; V gene: TRBV2; J gene: TRBJ2-2; D gene: .; CDR3 protein: CASSQDGRGTGELFF; CDR3 DNA: TGTGCCAGCAGCCAAGACGGCCGAGGAACCGGGGAGCTGTTTTTT
clone size: .; V gene: TRBV19; J gene: TRBJ2-2; D gene: .; CDR3 protein: CASIERAHTGELFF; CDR3 DNA: TGTGCCAGTATAGAAAGGGCGCACACCGGGGAGCTGTTTTTT
clone size: .; V gene: TRBV9; J gene: TRBJ2-5; D gene: TRBD1; CDR3 protein: CASSLTGTEETQYF; CDR3 DNA: TGTGCCAGCAGCCTTACCGGGACAGAAGAGACCCAGTACTTC
clone size: .; V gene: TRBV2; J gene: TRBJ2-2; D gene: .; CDR3 protein: CASSLGAGELFF; CDR3 DNA: TGTGCCAGCAGTCTGGGGGCCGGGGAGCTGTTTTTT
clone size: .; V gene: TRBV7-2; J gene: TRBJ2-2; D gene: TRBD2; CDR3 protein: CASSPTASGRTRNTGELFF; CDR3 DNA: TGTGCCAGCAGCCCCACGGCTAGCGGGAGGACTCGGAACACCGGGGAGCTGTTTTTT
clone size: .; V gene: TRBV19; J gene: TRBJ1-4; D gene: .; CDR3 protein: CASSFRGANEKLFF; CDR3 DNA: TGTGCCAGTAGTTTCAGGGGTGCTAATGAAAAACTGTTTTTT
clone size: .; V gene: TRBV5-1; J gene: TRBJ1-2; D gene: .; CDR3 protein: CASSLTANYGYTF; CDR3 DNA: TGCGCCAGCAGCTTGACGGCTAACTATGGCTACACCTTC
clone size: .; V gene: TRBV7-6; J gene: TRBJ2-2; D gene: TRBD1; CDR3 protein: CASSLGDRVNTGELFF; CDR3 DNA: TGTGCCAGCAGCTTAGGGGACAGGGTGAACACCGGGGAGCTGTTTTTT
clone size: .; V gene: TRBV30; J gene: TRBJ1-6; D gene: .; CDR3 protein: CAWGGGASSPLHF; CDR3 DNA: TGTGCCTGGGGTGGGGGGGCGAGTTCACCCCTCCACTTT
clone size: .; V gene: TRBV19; J gene: TRBJ1-3; D gene: .; CDR3 protein: CASSLTRGPTVSGNTIYF; CDR3 DNA: TGTGCCAGTAGTCTGACGAGGGGCCCCACCGTCTCTGGAAACACCATATATTTT
clone size: .; V gene: TRBV7-2; J gene: TRBJ2-7; D gene: TRBD2; CDR3 protein: CASSFTSGGAYEQYF; CDR3 DNA: TGTGCCAGCAGCTTTACTAGCGGGGGGGCCTACGAGCAGTACTTC
clone size: .; V gene: TRBV11-2; J gene: TRBJ2-1; D gene: .; CDR3 protein: CASSKGGGYNEQFF; CDR3 DNA: TGTGCCAGCAGTAAGGGAGGGGGTTACAATGAGCAGTTCTTC
clone size: .; V gene: TRBV19; J gene: TRBJ1-2; D gene: .; CDR3 protein: CASSIMFPGGYTF; CDR3 DNA: TGTGCCAGTAGTATAATGTTTCCGGGAGGCTACACCTTC
clone size: .; V gene: TRBV20-1; J gene: TRBJ1-1; D gene: TRBD1; CDR3 protein: CSVYRGTEAFF; CDR3 DNA: TGCAGTGTTTACAGGGGCACTGAAGCTTTCTTT
clone size: .; V gene: TRBV4-1; J gene: TRBJ1-1; D gene: .; CDR3 protein: CASSQAGPDSEAFF; CDR3 DNA: TGCGCCAGCAGCCAAGCGGGGCCTGACAGTGAAGCTTTCTTT
clone size: .; V gene: TRBV30; J gene: TRBJ1-4; D gene: .; CDR3 protein: CAWQNTPGEKLFF; CDR3 DNA: TGTGCCTGGCAAAACACCCCGGGAGAAAAACTGTTTTTT
clone size: .; V gene: TRBV10-2; J gene: TRBJ2-7; D gene: TRBD2; CDR3 protein: CASRMGTTSSYEQYF; CDR3 DNA: TGCGCCAGCAGGATGGGGACTACCAGCTCCTACGAGCAGTACTTC
clone size: .; V gene: TRBV27; J gene: TRBJ1-6; D gene: .; CDR3 protein: CASRPHERGLRSPLHF; CDR3 DNA: TGTGCCAGCCGACCTCATGAGCGGGGTCTAAGATCACCCCTCCACTTT
clone size: .; V gene: TRBV6-2/TRBV6-3; J gene: TRBJ2-4; D gene: .; CDR3 protein: CASSFGGAEAKNIQYF; CDR3 DNA: TGTGCCAGCAGTTTTGGCGGTGCCGAAGCCAAAAACATTCAGTACTTC
clone size: .; V gene: TRBV6-1; J gene: TRBJ2-7; D gene: TRBD2; CDR3 protein: CASSDGGASGIEQYF; CDR3 DNA: TGTGCCAGCAGTGATGGGGGGGCTAGCGGGATCGAGCAGTACTTC
clone size: .; V gene: TRBV15; J gene: TRBJ2-1; D gene: .; CDR3 protein: CATSRERGYVRSNEQFF; CDR3 DNA: TGTGCCACCAGCAGAGAAAGGGGGTACGTTCGATCCAATGAGCAGTTCTTC
clone size: .; V gene: TRBV4-2; J gene: TRBJ1-2; D gene: TRBD1; CDR3 protein: CASSQVYMDRLSLGGYTF; CDR3 DNA: TGTGCCAGCAGCCAAGTTTACATGGACAGGCTATCCCTAGGTGGCTACACCTTC
clone size: once; V gene: TRBV4-1; J gene: TRBJ1-5; D gene: .; CDR3 protein: CASSQDPDGPQHF; CDR3 DNA: TGCGCCAGCAGCCAAGACCCCGATGGGCCCCAGCATTTT
clone size: .; V gene: TRBV4-1; J gene: TRBJ2-2; D gene: TRBD1; CDR3 protein: CASSRTGTGVTGELFF; CDR3 DNA: TGCGCCAGCAGCCGAACCGGGACAGGGGTCACCGGGGAGCTGTTTTTT
clone size: .; V gene: TRBV6-2/TRBV6-3; J gene: TRBJ2-3; D gene: .; CDR3 protein: CASSYPWNSRSTDTQYF; CDR3 DNA: TGTGCCAGCAGTTACCCGTGGAACAGCCGAAGCACAGATACGCAGTATTTT
clone size: .; V gene: TRBV6-2/TRBV6-3; J gene: TRBJ2-7; D gene: TRBD1; CDR3 protein: CASSYGQGADPSSYEQYF; CDR3 DNA: TGTGCCAGCAGTTATGGACAGGGTGCCGATCCGAGCTCCTACGAGCAGTACTTC
clone size: once; V gene: TRBV2; J gene: TRBJ1-5; D gene: .; CDR3 protein: CASKTTVISNQPQHF; CDR3 DNA: TGTGCCAGCAAGACGACGGTTATTAGCAATCAGCCCCAGCATTTT
clone size: .; V gene: TRBV7-3; J gene: TRBJ2-7; D gene: .; CDR3 protein: CASSLGPSSYEQYF; CDR3 DNA: TGTGCCAGCAGCTTAGGACCTAGCTCCTACGAGCAGTACTTC
clone size: .; V gene: TRBV7-9; J gene: TRBJ2-5; D gene: .; CDR3 protein: CASSSLETQYF; CDR3 DNA: TGTGCCAGCAGCTCTTTGGAGACCCAGTACTTC
clone size: .; V gene: TRBV3-1/TRBV3-2; J gene: TRBJ2-5; D gene: TRBD1; CDR3 protein: CASSLGTGWETQYF; CDR3 DNA: TGTGCCAGCAGCCTCGGGACAGGGTGGGAGACCCAGTACTTC
clone size: .; V gene: TRBV6-5; J gene: TRBJ1-6; D gene: .; CDR3 protein: CASSYEGNSPLHF; CDR3 DNA: TGTGCCAGCAGTTATGAAGGGAATTCACCCCTCCACTTT
clone size: .; V gene: TRBV30; J gene: TRBJ2-3; D gene: TRBD2; CDR3 protein: CAWSVHGLAGVRDTQYF; CDR3 DNA: TGTGCCTGGAGTGTACATGGACTAGCGGGGGTACGAGATACGCAGTATTTT
clone size: .; V gene: TRBV5-4; J gene: TRBJ1-2; D gene: TRBD1; CDR3 protein: CASSLVGTGNYGYTF; CDR3 DNA: TGTGCCAGCAGCTTGGTGGGGACAGGGAACTATGGCTACACCTTC
clone size: .; V gene: TRBV5-1; J gene: TRBJ1-1; D gene: .; CDR3 protein: CASGRTGNTEAFF; CDR3 DNA: TGCGCCAGCGGAAGGACGGGGAACACTGAAGCTTTCTTT
clone size: few; V gene: TRBV27; J gene: TRBJ1-2; D gene: .; CDR3 protein: CASSLGGGYGYTF; CDR3 DNA: TGTGCCAGCAGTCTTGGTGGGGGCTATGGCTACACCTTC
clone size: once; V gene: TRBV6-4; J gene: TRBJ1-2; D gene: TRBD1; CDR3 protein: CASRRQGERGGYTF; CDR3 DNA: TGTGCCAGCCGGCGACAGGGGGAAAGGGGGGGCTACACCTTC
clone size: .; V gene: TRBV19; J gene: TRBJ1-5; D gene: .; CDR3 protein: CASNNEGGIWGQPQHF; CDR3 DNA: TGTGCCAGTAACAATGAGGGTGGGATTTGGGGTCAGCCCCAGCATTTT
clone size: .; V gene: TRBV29-1; J gene: TRBJ1-3; D gene: .; CDR3 protein: CSSSVRTPQTRLSGNTIYF; CDR3 DNA: TGCAGCTCTAGCGTTAGGACTCCTCAAACGAGACTCTCTGGAAACACCATATATTTT
clone size: .; V gene: TRBV13; J gene: TRBJ2-3; D gene: TRBD2; CDR3 protein: CASSSRGVGADTQYF; CDR3 DNA: TGTGCCAGCAGCTCCCGGGGGGTGGGAGCAGATACGCAGTATTTT